This paragraph reports one TCR beta chain. Germline V gene sequence: CDR1 MDHEN, CDR2 SYDVKM. V lost 4 bases to trimming and J lost 4 bases, with 13 bases between them. This CDR3 is built from 14 residues. As processed by the authors: By means of reference gene primer amplification, nucleated cell counts were estimated. The table came from immunoSEQ multiplex PCR; TCRdb's copy has only in-frame clones and leaves some out. V, J and clone size were drawn from that table, and D and trimming were deduced from the DNA. The repertoire consists of roughly 300,000 clones, with roughly 85% occurring once and the leading ten covering approximately 7.9%. This sample stems from a study of blood T cell repertoires in COVID-19. Study as a whole: The origin of the acute and convalescent COVID-19 samples was the United States, Italy and Spain.

This sequence was found in a human donor in a cohort sampled during active COVID-19. Specimen: peripheral blood. This chain links TRBV28 with TRBJ1-2; D uncertain. For the CDR3, the DNA is TGTGCCAGCAGTTCATCGGGGATTCCCTATGGCTACACCTTC. Amino acid sequence: CASSSSGIPYGYTF.